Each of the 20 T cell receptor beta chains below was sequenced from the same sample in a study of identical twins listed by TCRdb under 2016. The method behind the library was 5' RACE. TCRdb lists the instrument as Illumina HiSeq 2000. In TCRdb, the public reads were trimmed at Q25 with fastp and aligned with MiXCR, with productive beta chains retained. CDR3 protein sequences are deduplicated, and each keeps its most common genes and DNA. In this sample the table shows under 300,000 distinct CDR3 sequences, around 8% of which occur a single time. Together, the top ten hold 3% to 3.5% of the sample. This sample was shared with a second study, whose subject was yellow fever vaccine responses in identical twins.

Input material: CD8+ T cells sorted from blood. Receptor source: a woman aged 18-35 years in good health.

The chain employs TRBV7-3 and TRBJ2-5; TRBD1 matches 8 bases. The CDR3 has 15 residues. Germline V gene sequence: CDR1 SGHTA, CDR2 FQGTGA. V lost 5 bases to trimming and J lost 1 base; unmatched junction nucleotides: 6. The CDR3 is CASSRNRGTQETQYF. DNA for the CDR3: TGTGCCAGCAGCCGAAACAGGGGGACCCAAGAGACCCAGTACTTC.

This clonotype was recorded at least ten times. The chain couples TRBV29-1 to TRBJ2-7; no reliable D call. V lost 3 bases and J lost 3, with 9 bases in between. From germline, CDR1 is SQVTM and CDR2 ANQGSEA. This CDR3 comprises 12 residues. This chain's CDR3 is CSVEGRFYEQYF. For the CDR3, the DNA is TGCAGCGTTGAGGGCAGGTTCTACGAGCAGTACTTC.

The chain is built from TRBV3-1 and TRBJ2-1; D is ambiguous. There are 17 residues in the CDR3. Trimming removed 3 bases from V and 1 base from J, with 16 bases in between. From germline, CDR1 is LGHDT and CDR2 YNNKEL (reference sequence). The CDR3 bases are TGTGCCAGCAGCCACCCCCCCCACAGCGCTTCCTACAATGAGCAGTTCTTC. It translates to CASSHPPHSASYNEQFF.

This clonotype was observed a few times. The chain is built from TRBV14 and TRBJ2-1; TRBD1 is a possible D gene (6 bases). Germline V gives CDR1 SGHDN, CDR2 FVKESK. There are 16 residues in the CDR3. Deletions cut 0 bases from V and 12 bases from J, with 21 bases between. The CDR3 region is CASSQDAFPAGAGQFF. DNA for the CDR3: TGTGCCAGCAGCCAAGACGCCTTTCCAGCAGGGGCTGGGCAGTTCTTC.

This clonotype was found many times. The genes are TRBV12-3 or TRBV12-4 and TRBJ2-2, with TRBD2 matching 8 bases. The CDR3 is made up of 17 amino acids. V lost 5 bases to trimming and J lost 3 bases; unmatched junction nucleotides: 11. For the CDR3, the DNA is TGTGCCAGCAGTATTAATCCCGGGAGGGGGTACACCGGGGAGCTGTTTTTT. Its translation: CASSINPGRGYTGELFF.

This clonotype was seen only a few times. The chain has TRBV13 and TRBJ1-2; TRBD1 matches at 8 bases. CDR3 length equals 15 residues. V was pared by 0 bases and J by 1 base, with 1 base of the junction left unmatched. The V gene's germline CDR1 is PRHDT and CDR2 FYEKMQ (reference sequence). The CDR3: CASSLGDRDNYGYTF. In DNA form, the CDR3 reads TGTGCCAGCAGCTTAGGGGACAGGGATAACTATGGCTACACCTTC.

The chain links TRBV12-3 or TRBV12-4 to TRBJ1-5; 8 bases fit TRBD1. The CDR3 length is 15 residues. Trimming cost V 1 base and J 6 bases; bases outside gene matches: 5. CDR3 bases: TGTGCCAGCAGTTTAGGCAGGGGGCGAGCTCAGCCCCAGCATTTT. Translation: CASSLGRGRAQPQHF.

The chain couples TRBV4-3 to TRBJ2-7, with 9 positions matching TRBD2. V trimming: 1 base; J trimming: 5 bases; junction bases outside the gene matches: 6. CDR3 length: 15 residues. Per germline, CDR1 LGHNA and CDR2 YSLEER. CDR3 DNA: TGCGCCAGCAGCCAAGGTGCAGCGGGAGGCGACGAGCAGTACTTC. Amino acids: CASSQGAAGGDEQYF.

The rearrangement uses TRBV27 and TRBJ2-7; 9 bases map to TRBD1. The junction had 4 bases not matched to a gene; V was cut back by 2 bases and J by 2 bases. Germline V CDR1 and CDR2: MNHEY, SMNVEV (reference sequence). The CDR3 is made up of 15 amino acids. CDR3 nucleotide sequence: TGTGCCAGCAGTTTAAGGACAGGGGTTACCTACGAGCAGTACTTC. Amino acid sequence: CASSLRTGVTYEQYF.

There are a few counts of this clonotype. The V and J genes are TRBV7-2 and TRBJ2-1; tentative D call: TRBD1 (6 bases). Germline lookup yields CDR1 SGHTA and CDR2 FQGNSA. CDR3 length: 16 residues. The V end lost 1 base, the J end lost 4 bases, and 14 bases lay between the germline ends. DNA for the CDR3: TGTGCCAGCAGCTTAGTCCTCAGGGGCCCTTACAATGAGCAGTTCTTC. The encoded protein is CASSLVLRGPYNEQFF.

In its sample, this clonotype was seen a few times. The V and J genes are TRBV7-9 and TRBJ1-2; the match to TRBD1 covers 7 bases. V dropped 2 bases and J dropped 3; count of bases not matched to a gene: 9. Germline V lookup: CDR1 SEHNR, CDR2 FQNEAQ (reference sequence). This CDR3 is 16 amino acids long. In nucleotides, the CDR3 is TGTGCCAGCAGCTTATTTATAGGGGGCGAGGACTATGGCTACACCTTC. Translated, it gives CASSLFIGGEDYGYTF.

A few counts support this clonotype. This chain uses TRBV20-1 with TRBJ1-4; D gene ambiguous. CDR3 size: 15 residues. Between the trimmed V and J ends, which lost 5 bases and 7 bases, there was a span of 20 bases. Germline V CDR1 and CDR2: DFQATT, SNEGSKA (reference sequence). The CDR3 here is CSAGETTARSEKLFF. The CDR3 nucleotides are TGCAGTGCTGGCGAGACGACGGCGAGGTCTGAAAAACTGTTTTTT.

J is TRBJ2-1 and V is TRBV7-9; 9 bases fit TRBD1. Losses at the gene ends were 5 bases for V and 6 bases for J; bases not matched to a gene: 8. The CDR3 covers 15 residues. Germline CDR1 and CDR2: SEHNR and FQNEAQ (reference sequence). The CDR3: CASSHRDRAGNEQFF. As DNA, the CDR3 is TGTGCCAGCAGCCACAGGGACAGGGCCGGCAATGAGCAGTTCTTC.

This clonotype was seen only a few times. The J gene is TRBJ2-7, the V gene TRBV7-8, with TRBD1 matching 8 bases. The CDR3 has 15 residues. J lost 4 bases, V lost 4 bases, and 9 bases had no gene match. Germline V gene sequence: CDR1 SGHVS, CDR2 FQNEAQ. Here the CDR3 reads CASSSPTGVKYEQYF. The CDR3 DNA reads TGTGCCAGCAGCTCCCCGACAGGGGTAAAGTACGAGCAGTACTTC.

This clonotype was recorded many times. The DNA of the CDR3 is TGCAGCGTTGAAGGGGGTGGACAGGGGGCGTACGGAGATTATGGCTACACCTTC. This codes for CSVEGGGQGAYGDYGYTF. This chain links TRBV29-1 with TRBJ1-2; 11 nucleotides align to TRBD1. After removal of 1 base from V and 5 bases from J, the junction contained 15 bases not matched to a gene. Germline CDR1 SQVTM, CDR2 ANQGSEA. CDR3 size: 18 residues. Looking up the rest from reference TRBV29-1 and TRBJ1-2 gives the full variable domain: SAVISQKPSRDICQRGTSLTIQCQVDSQVTMMFWYRQQPGQSLTLIATANQGSEATYESGFVIDKFPISRPNLTFSTLTVSNMSPEDSSIYLCSVEGGGQGAYGDYGYTFGSGTRLTVV.

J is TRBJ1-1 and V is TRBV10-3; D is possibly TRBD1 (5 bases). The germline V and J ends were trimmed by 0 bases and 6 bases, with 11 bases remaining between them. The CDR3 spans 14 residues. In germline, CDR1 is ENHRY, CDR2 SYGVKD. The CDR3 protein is CAISESGGRAEAFF. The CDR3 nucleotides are TGTGCCATCAGTGAGTCCGGGGGTCGTGCTGAAGCTTTCTTT.

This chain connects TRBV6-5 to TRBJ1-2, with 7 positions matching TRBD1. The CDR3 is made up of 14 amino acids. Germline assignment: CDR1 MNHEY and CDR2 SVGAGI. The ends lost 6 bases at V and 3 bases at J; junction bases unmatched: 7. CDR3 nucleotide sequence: TGTGCCAGCAGCTACAGGGGTAGTGACTATGGCTACACCTTC. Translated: CASSYRGSDYGYTF.

The CDR3 DNA is TGTGCCAGCAGTGAGCGGGATCTTCCCTTCGATGAGCAGTTCTTC. Amino acids: CASSERDLPFDEQFF. V and J are TRBV6-1 and TRBJ2-1, with D tentatively TRBD2 (6 bases). With 3 bases removed from V and 8 bases from J, the gap between germline ends came to 17 bases. Germline V gene sequence: CDR1 MNHNS, CDR2 SASEGT. The CDR3 totals 15 residues.

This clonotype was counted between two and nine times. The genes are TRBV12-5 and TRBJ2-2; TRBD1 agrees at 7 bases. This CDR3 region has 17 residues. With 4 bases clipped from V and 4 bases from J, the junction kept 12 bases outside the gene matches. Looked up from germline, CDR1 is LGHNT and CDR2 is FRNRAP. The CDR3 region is CASGSPADRWSTGELFF. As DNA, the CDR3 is TGTGCTAGTGGTTCCCCCGCGGACAGGTGGTCCACCGGGGAGCTGTTTTTT.

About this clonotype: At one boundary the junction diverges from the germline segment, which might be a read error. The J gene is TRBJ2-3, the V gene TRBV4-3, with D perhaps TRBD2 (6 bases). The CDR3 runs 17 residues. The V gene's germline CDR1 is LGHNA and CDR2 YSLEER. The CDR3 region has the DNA TGCGCCAGCAACCAAGATTTAGAGCGGGCGGCTGCGGATACGCAGTATTTT. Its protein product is CASNQDLERAAADTQYF.